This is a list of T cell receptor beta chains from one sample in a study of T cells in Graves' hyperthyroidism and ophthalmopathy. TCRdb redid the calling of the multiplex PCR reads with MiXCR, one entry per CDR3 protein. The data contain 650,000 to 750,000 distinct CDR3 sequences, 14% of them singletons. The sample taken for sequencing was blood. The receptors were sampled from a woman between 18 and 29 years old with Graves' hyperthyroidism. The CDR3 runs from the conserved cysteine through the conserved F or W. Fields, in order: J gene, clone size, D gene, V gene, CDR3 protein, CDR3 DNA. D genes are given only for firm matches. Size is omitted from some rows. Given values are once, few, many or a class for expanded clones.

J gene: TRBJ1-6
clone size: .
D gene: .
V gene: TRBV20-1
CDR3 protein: CSAPTARSYNSPLHF
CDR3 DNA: TGCAGTGCCCCGACAGCACGCTCCTATAATTCACCCCTCCACTTT

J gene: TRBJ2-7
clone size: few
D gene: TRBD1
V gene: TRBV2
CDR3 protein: CATSGTGDSEQYF
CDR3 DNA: TGTGCCACATCCGGGACAGGGGATAGCGAGCAGTACTTC

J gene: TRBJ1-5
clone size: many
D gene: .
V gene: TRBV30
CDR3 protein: CAWSKNRANQPQHF
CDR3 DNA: TGTGCCTGGAGCAAAAACAGGGCCAATCAGCCCCAGCATTTT

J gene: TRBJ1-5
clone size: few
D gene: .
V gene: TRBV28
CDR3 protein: CASSLRGFQPQHF
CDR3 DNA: TGTGCCAGCAGTTTAAGAGGGTTTCAGCCCCAGCATTTT

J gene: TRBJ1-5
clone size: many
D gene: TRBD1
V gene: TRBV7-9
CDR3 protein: CASSTTGQVNQPQHF
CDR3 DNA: TGTGCCAGCAGCACTACGGGACAGGTCAATCAGCCCCAGCATTTT

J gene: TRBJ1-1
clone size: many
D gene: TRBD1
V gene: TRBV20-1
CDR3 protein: CSASDRVDNMNTEAFF
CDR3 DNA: TGCAGTGCTAGCGACAGGGTTGACAACATGAACACTGAAGCTTTCTTT

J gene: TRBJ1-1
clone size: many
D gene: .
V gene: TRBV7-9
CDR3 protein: CASSPRTNTEAFF
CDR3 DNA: TGTGCCAGCAGCCCTAGGACGAACACTGAAGCTTTCTTT

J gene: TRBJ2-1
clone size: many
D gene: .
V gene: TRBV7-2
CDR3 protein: CASSLVGATYNEQFF
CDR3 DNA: TGTGCCAGCAGCTTAGTCGGAGCTACATACAATGAGCAGTTCTTC

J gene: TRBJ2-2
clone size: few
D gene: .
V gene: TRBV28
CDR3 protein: CASSLPSQYTGELFF
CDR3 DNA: TGTGCCAGCAGTTTACCCTCCCAGTACACCGGGGAGCTGTTTTTT

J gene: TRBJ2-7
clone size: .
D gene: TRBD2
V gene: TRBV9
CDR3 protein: CASSVGGTSPDEQYF
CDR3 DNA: TGTGCCAGCAGCGTAGGCGGGACTAGCCCCGACGAGCAGTACTTC

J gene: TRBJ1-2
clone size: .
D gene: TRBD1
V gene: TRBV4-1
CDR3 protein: CASSQSQGGRGFDYTF
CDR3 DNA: TGCGCCAGCAGCCAAAGTCAGGGGGGGAGGGGTTTCGACTACACCTTC

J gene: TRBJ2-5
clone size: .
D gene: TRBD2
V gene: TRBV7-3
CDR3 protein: CASSLIAGGLETQYF
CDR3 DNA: TGTGCCAGCAGCTTAATAGCGGGAGGTCTAGAGACCCAGTACTTC

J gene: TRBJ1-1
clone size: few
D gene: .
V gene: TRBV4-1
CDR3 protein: CASSQPHRDTNTEAFF
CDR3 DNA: TGCGCCAGCAGCCAGCCACACAGGGATACGAACACTGAAGCTTTCTTT

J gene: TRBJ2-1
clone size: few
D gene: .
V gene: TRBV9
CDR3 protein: CASSVEGGTTFF
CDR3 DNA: TGTGCCAGCAGCGTAGAGGGGGGGACCACGTTCTTC

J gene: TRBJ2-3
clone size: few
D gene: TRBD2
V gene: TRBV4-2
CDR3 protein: CASSQVIAGDTDTQYF
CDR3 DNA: TGTGCCAGCAGCCAAGTCATCGCGGGAGACACAGATACGCAGTATTTT

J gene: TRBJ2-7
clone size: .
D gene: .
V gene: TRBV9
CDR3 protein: CASSVAPLLGASYEQYF
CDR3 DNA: TGTGCCAGCAGCGTAGCCCCACTATTGGGAGCTTCCTACGAGCAGTACTTC

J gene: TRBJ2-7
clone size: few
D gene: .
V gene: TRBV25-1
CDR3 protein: CASSEYYPAQGYEQYF
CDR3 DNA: TGTGCCAGCAGTGAATATTACCCGGCGCAGGGCTACGAGCAGTACTTC

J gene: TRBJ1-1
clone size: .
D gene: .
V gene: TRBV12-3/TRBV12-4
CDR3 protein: CASSLTKRNTEAFF
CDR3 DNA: TGTGCCAGCAGCTTAACGAAGAGGAACACTGAAGCTTTCTTT

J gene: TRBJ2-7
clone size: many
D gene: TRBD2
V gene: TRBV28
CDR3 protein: CASSPSSGSHEQYF
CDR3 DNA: TGTGCCAGCAGTCCCTCTAGCGGGAGCCACGAGCAGTACTTC

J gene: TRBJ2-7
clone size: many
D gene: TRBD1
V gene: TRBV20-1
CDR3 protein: CSARQGAIYEQYF
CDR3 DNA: TGCAGTGCCCGTCAGGGGGCTATCTACGAGCAGTACTTC

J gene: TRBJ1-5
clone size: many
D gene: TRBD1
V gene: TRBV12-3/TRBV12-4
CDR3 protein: CASSLRQGVRPQHF
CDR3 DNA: TGTGCCAGCAGCCTTAGACAGGGGGTAAGGCCCCAGCATTTT

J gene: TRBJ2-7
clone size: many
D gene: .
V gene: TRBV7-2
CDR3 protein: CASSPTRLSYEQYF
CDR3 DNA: TGTGCCAGCAGCCCAACTAGACTCTCGTACGAGCAGTACTTC

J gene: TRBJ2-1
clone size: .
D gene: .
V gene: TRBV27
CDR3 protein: CASSLNGGNEQFF
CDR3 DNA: TGTGCCAGCAGTTTAAATGGGGGCAATGAGCAGTTCTTC

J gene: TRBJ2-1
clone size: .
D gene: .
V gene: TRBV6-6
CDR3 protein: CASSYGRGLDEQFF
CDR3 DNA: TGTGCCAGCAGTTACGGTCGGGGGTTGGATGAGCAGTTCTTC

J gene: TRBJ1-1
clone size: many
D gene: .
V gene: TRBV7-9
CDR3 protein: CASTSQGWDTEAFF
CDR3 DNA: TGTGCCAGCACGTCCCAGGGGTGGGACACTGAAGCTTTCTTT

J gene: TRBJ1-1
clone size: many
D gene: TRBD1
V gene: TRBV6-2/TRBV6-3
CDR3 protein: CASSYGGTGGSWMEAFF
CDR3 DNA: TGTGCCAGCAGTTACGGCGGGACAGGGGGCTCCTGGATGGAAGCTTTCTTT

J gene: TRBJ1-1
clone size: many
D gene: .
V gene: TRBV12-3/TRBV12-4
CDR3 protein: CASSLWDAPEAFF
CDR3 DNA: TGTGCCAGCAGTTTATGGGATGCCCCTGAAGCTTTCTTT

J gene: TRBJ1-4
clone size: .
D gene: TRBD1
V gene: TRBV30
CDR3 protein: CAWSVGQRLFF
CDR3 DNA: TGTGCCTGGAGTGTGGGACAGAGACTGTTTTTT

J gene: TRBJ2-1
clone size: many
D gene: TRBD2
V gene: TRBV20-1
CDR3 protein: CSARDFGAGGPSGRNEQFF
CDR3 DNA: TGCAGTGCTAGAGATTTCGGAGCGGGAGGGCCCAGTGGGCGCAATGAGCAGTTCTTC